Below, 19 T cell receptor beta chains from the same sample are listed, as sequenced in a study of blood T cell repertoires in COVID-19. The repertoire was sequenced with immunoSEQ multiplex PCR; TCRdb's copy has only in-frame clones and lacks some. The sample holds some 250,000 clones, approximately 85% seen once. Sequences were obtained from peripheral blood. The receptors were sampled from a woman in her twenties or thirties with acute or convalescent COVID-19.

V is TRBV29-1 and J is TRBJ2-5; perhaps TRBD2 as D (6 bases). CDR1 and CDR2 (germline): SQVTM, ANQGSEA. V was shortened by 0 bases and J by 10 bases, with 18 bases between the two germline ends. The CDR3 consists of 14 residues. The DNA for the CDR3 is TGCAGCGTTGAAGAGGGACTCAACACGGGTGTCCAGTACTTC. Protein product: CSVEEGLNTGVQYF. The full variable domain, with the rest looked up from reference TRBV29-1 and TRBJ2-5, is SAVISQKPSRDICQRGTSLTIQCQVDSQVTMMFWYRQQPGQSLTLIATANQGSEATYESGFVIDKFPISRPNLTFSTLTVSNMSPEDSSIYLCSVEEGLNTGVQYFGPGTRLLVL.

The gene calls are TRBV6-2 or TRBV6-3 and TRBJ2-3; no clear D gene. Trimming pared 7 bases from V and 3 bases from J, leaving 14 bases between. Germline CDR1 MNHEY, CDR2 SVGEGT. The CDR3 sequence is 14 residues long. The CDR3 nucleotides are TGTGCCAGCATCCCCTCGTCGGTTACAGATACGCAGTATTTT. Translated: CASIPSSVTDTQYF.

The rearrangement uses TRBV18 and TRBJ1-4; 7 nucleotides align to TRBD1. CDR1 and CDR2 (germline): KGHSH, LQKENI. The CDR3 is 13 residues long. V shed 3 bases and J 7 bases; nucleotides not matched to a gene: 2. The CDR3 reads CASSPTGSEKLFF. The CDR3 DNA follows: TGTGCCAGCTCACCGACAGGGAGTGAAAAACTGTTTTTT. The full variable domain, its missing parts supplied by reference TRBV18 and TRBJ1-4, is NAGVMQNPRHLVRRRGQEARLRCSPMKGHSHVYWYRQLPEEGLKFMVYLQKENIIDESGMPKERFSAEFPKEGPSILRIQQVVRGDSAAYFCASSPTGSEKLFFGSGTQLSVL.

The chain is built from TRBV27 and TRBJ2-7; the D gene is possibly TRBD2 (5 bases). The germline V and J ends were trimmed by 11 bases and 1 base, with 18 bases remaining between them. There are 14 residues in the CDR3. Germline V gives CDR1 MNHEY, CDR2 SMNVEV (reference sequence). The CDR3 here is CACGSRGISYEQYF. The CDR3 DNA is TGTGCCTGCGGGTCGAGAGGGATATCCTACGAGCAGTACTTC.

The gene calls are TRBV25-1 and TRBJ2-2; TRBD2 aligns across 10 bases. This CDR3 spans 15 amino acids. Germline lookup yields CDR1 MGHDK and CDR2 SYGVNS. Germline trimming cut 1 base from V and 8 bases from J; bases unmatched to any gene: 4. CDR3 in amino acids: CASSEWGLASGELFF. In nucleotides, the CDR3 is TGTGCCAGCAGTGAATGGGGACTAGCGTCAGGGGAGCTGTTTTTT.

A note on this clone: The sample holds other DNA sequences that translate to the same CDR3. The chain has TRBV9 and TRBJ1-3; D uncertain. This CDR3 is 15 amino acids long. V dropped 2 bases and J dropped 0 bases, with 9 bases sitting between them. Germline V lookup: CDR1 SGDLS, CDR2 YYNGEE. The CDR3 region has the DNA TGTGCCAGCAGCGTTTATGGGAGCTCTGGAAACACCATATATTTT. Translation: CASSVYGSSGNTIYF.

The chain uses TRBV9 and TRBJ2-2; no definite D call. The CDR3 has 14 residues. CDR1 SGDLS and CDR2 YYNGEE come from the germline V gene. V dropped 0 bases and J dropped 3 bases, with 6 bases sitting between them. CDR3 DNA sequence: TGTGCCAGCAGCGTAGACAGCTACACCGGGGAGCTGTTTTTT. Its protein is CASSVDSYTGELFF.

J is TRBJ1-1 and V is TRBV30; D possibly corresponds to TRBD1 (5 bases). V was clipped by 4 bases and J by 11 bases, with 17 bases between them. CDR1 and CDR2 (germline): GTSNPN, SVGIG (reference sequence). This CDR3 comprises 12 residues. CDR3 DNA: TGTGCCTGGATTCCAGTGGGGGGTGACGCTTTCTTT. Translated, it gives CAWIPVGGDAFF.

This chain uses TRBV6-5 with TRBJ2-7; 7 positions agree with TRBD1. The CDR3 is made up of 14 amino acids. With 5 bases clipped from V and 1 base from J, the junction kept 5 bases outside the gene matches. Germline V gives CDR1 MNHEY, CDR2 SVGAGI. This CDR3 reads CASSTGDRSYEQYF. CDR3 DNA: TGTGCCAGCAGTACAGGGGATCGGTCCTACGAGCAGTACTTC.

The chain employs TRBV10-3 and TRBJ2-3; TRBD1 agrees at 8 bases. The junction had 7 bases not matched to a gene; V was cut back by 8 bases and J by 3 bases. CDR1 and CDR2 (germline): ENHRY, SYGVKD. The length of the CDR3 is 14 residues. For the CDR3, the DNA is TGTGCCATCGGCTTCGGACAGGGTACAGATACGCAGTATTTT. The encoded protein is CAIGFGQGTDTQYF.

V is TRBV18 and J is TRBJ2-7; weak D call: TRBD2 (5 bases). The CDR3 sequence is 13 residues long. CDR1 is KGHSH, CDR2 LQKENI, per germline. V was clipped by 3 bases and J by 4 bases, with 10 bases between them. Here the CDR3 reads CASSPRRAYEQYF. The CDR3 DNA sequence: TGTGCCAGCTCACCGCGGCGGGCTTACGAGCAGTACTTC.

The chain joins TRBV9 to TRBJ1-1; D unclear. Germline assignment: CDR1 SGDLS and CDR2 YYNGEE. V gave up 0 bases and J gave up 4 bases, with 10 bases separating them. CDR3 size: 14 residues. CDR3 sequence reads: CASSVAPGSTEAFF. The CDR3 DNA reads as TGTGCCAGCAGCGTAGCCCCGGGTTCCACTGAAGCTTTCTTT.

CDR3 coding DNA: TGTGCCAGCAGCCTCGGGGGCAATGAGCAGTTCTTC. This encodes CASSLGGNEQFF. The chain joins TRBV6-2 or TRBV6-3 to TRBJ2-1, with D perhaps matching TRBD2 (6 bases). This CDR3 contains 12 residues. V shed 6 bases and J shed 6 bases, with 9 bases lying between them. CDR1 is MNHEY, CDR2 SVGEGT, per germline.

The rearrangement uses TRBV2 and TRBJ2-1; 7 bases match TRBD2. The ends lost 4 bases at V and 12 bases at J; junction bases unmatched: 0. The CDR3 covers 10 residues. Germline CDR1 SNHLY, CDR2 FYNNEI. The CDR3 here is CASSGLAQFF. The CDR3 nucleotides read TGTGCCAGCAGTGGACTAGCGCAGTTCTTC.

A single count supports this clone. V and J are TRBV2 and TRBJ1-1, with D tentatively TRBD1 (5 bases). The V and J ends lost 8 bases and 1 base respectively, with 14 bases between them. The germline CDR1 and CDR2 sequences are SNHLY and FYNNEI. The CDR3 is 14 residues long. CDR3 nucleotide sequence: TGTGCCAGCGTCGCCTCGGGGGGGAACACTGAAGCTTTCTTT. Its translation is CASVASGGNTEAFF.

The chain is built from TRBV19 and TRBJ1-3, with 8 bases that match TRBD1. The CDR3 extends over 16 amino acids. With V trimmed by 5 bases and J by 2 bases, 8 bases remained unmatched. In germline, CDR1 is LNHDA, CDR2 SQIVND (reference sequence). The CDR3 sequence is CASSVYDRGPGNTIYF. Here the CDR3 DNA reads TGTGCCAGTAGTGTCTACGACAGGGGACCTGGAAACACCATATATTTT.

The V call is TRBV4-1, the J call TRBJ2-3; 14 bases match TRBD2. This CDR3 spans 18 amino acids. The germline CDR1 and CDR2 sequences are MGHRA and YSYEKL. The V and J ends lost 3 bases and 8 bases, in that order; junction bases with no gene match: 13. The CDR3 spells CASSQGLAGDRFLGTQYF. The CDR3 DNA reads as TGCGCCAGCAGCCAGGGACTAGCGGGAGACCGATTTCTTGGTACGCAGTATTTT.

The chain combines TRBV5-4 with TRBJ2-7, with TRBD2 matching 14 bases. Germline CDR1 SGHNT, CDR2 YYREEE (reference sequence). Unmatched junction bases numbered 10, after V lost 3 bases and J lost 2 bases. The CDR3 runs to 18 residues. For the CDR3, the DNA is TGTGCCAGCAGCTCCGGGACTAGCGGGAGAACCCAAACCTACGAGCAGTACTTC. This codes for CASSSGTSGRTQTYEQYF.

The chain joins TRBV27 to TRBJ2-1; D is perhaps TRBD1 (6 bases). Trimming shortened V by 6 bases and J by 6 bases, and 18 bases separated the two germline ends. This CDR3 has 15 amino acids. The germline CDR1 and CDR2 sequences are MNHEY and SMNVEV (reference sequence). DNA of the CDR3: TGTGCCAGCAGACCCCGGACAGTAGGAGTCAATGAGCAGTTCTTC. Protein sequence: CASRPRTVGVNEQFF.